The rows below give T cell receptor beta chains drawn from one sample of a study of regulatory T cells in long-lasting Graves disease. One entry per CDR3 protein results from TCRdb running MiXCR on the multiplex PCR reads. The profile shows about 220,000 distinct CDR3 sequences, approximately 18% of them singletons. Separately, the same data were catalogued under a study of T cells in Graves' hyperthyroidism and ophthalmopathy.

The source material was peripheral blood mononuclear cells (PBMCs), sampled at new diagnosis, from a patient treated with antithyroid drugs. The receptor set was obtained from a woman in her thirties with Graves disease. CDR3s include the opening cysteine and the closing phenylalanine or tryptophan. D genes are given only for firm matches. Clone sizes are given selectively: once, few, many, or a class where the clone is expanded.

v_call: TRBV18; d_call: -; clone_size: -; j_call: TRBJ1-1; cdr3_aa: CASSQGFANTEAFF; cdr3_nt: TGTGCCAGCTCGCAGGGTTTTGCGAACACTGAAGCTTTCTTT
v_call: TRBV5-4; d_call: TRBD2; clone_size: many; j_call: TRBJ2-1; cdr3_aa: CASSNSYQPGTSGRDNEQFF; cdr3_nt: TGTGCCAGCAGCAATTCGTACCAACCCGGGACTAGCGGGAGGGACAATGAGCAGTTCTTC
v_call: TRBV5-5; d_call: -; clone_size: many; j_call: TRBJ2-5; cdr3_aa: CASSLTDYQETQYF; cdr3_nt: TGTGCCAGCAGCTTAACAGATTACCAAGAGACCCAGTACTTC
v_call: TRBV30; d_call: TRBD1; clone_size: many; j_call: TRBJ1-1; cdr3_aa: CACLDRAGGGTEAFF; cdr3_nt: TGTGCCTGCCTAGACAGGGCCGGGGGGGGCACTGAAGCTTTCTTT
v_call: TRBV5-6; d_call: TRBD1; clone_size: -; j_call: TRBJ1-2; cdr3_aa: CASSPAGTGGRGYTF; cdr3_nt: TGTGCCAGCAGCCCGGCCGGGACAGGGGGCCGAGGCTACACCTTC
v_call: TRBV5-1; d_call: -; clone_size: many; j_call: TRBJ2-1; cdr3_aa: CASSFGDGDYNEQFF; cdr3_nt: TGCGCCAGCAGCTTCGGGGACGGGGACTACAATGAGCAGTTCTTC
v_call: TRBV7-8; d_call: -; clone_size: many; j_call: TRBJ1-1; cdr3_aa: CASSWSRPGFMNTEAFF; cdr3_nt: TGTGCCAGCAGCTGGTCCAGACCGGGTTTCATGAACACTGAAGCTTTCTTT
v_call: TRBV19; d_call: TRBD1; clone_size: -; j_call: TRBJ2-5; cdr3_aa: CASSIEGTGGSEAQYF; cdr3_nt: TGTGCCAGTAGTATAGAAGGGACAGGGGGCAGCGAGGCCCAGTACTTC
v_call: TRBV5-6; d_call: TRBD1; clone_size: -; j_call: TRBJ1-1; cdr3_aa: CASSLDRGRVHTEAFF; cdr3_nt: TGTGCCAGCAGCTTAGACAGGGGGCGAGTGCACACTGAAGCTTTCTTT
v_call: TRBV18; d_call: -; clone_size: many; j_call: TRBJ2-7; cdr3_aa: CASSSTGREQYF; cdr3_nt: TGTGCCAGCTCATCTACAGGGAGGGAGCAGTACTTC
v_call: TRBV28; d_call: -; clone_size: many; j_call: TRBJ2-7; cdr3_aa: CASSLLRDLREQYF; cdr3_nt: TGTGCCAGCAGTTTGCTCCGGGACCTGAGGGAGCAGTACTTC
v_call: TRBV20-1; d_call: TRBD2; clone_size: many; j_call: TRBJ2-3; cdr3_aa: CSIVGLAVSDTQYF; cdr3_nt: TGCAGTATAGTGGGACTAGCGGTTTCAGATACGCAGTATTTT
v_call: TRBV9; d_call: TRBD1; clone_size: many; j_call: TRBJ1-3; cdr3_aa: CASSGDRGYSGNTIYF; cdr3_nt: TGTGCCAGCAGCGGGGACAGGGGGTACTCTGGAAACACCATATATTTT
v_call: TRBV20-1; d_call: TRBD2; clone_size: many; j_call: TRBJ2-5; cdr3_aa: CSAYGTSGVQETQYF; cdr3_nt: TGCAGTGCCTACGGGACTAGCGGGGTCCAAGAGACCCAGTACTTC
v_call: TRBV4-1; d_call: -; clone_size: many; j_call: TRBJ2-3; cdr3_aa: CASSPSGTVQRQYF; cdr3_nt: TGCGCCAGCAGCCCTTCCGGCACGGTACAGAGGCAGTATTTT
v_call: TRBV7-3; d_call: TRBD1; clone_size: many; j_call: TRBJ2-2; cdr3_aa: CASSPGTGWTGELFF; cdr3_nt: TGTGCCAGCAGCCCCGGGACAGGGTGGACCGGGGAGCTGTTTTTT
v_call: TRBV5-4; d_call: TRBD2; clone_size: -; j_call: TRBJ2-7; cdr3_aa: CASSQGLAGEYEQYF; cdr3_nt: TGTGCCAGCAGTCAGGGACTAGCGGGAGAGTACGAGCAGTACTTC
v_call: TRBV7-9; d_call: TRBD1; clone_size: -; j_call: TRBJ1-5; cdr3_aa: CASSLTVYGTGLGQPQHF; cdr3_nt: TGTGCCAGCAGCCTAACAGTGTATGGGACAGGGCTGGGACAGCCCCAGCATTTT
v_call: TRBV6-1; d_call: -; clone_size: -; j_call: TRBJ2-5; cdr3_aa: CASSPQGTQYF; cdr3_nt: TGTGCCAGCAGCCCCCAAGGGACCCAGTACTTC
v_call: TRBV11-3; d_call: -; clone_size: many; j_call: TRBJ2-3; cdr3_aa: CASSLDPLVTDTQYF; cdr3_nt: TGTGCCAGCAGCTTAGATCCCCTAGTGACAGATACGCAGTATTTT
v_call: TRBV20-1; d_call: TRBD1; clone_size: many; j_call: TRBJ2-2; cdr3_aa: CSADRGGNTGELFF; cdr3_nt: TGCAGTGCTGACAGGGGGGGGAACACCGGGGAGCTGTTTTTT
v_call: TRBV2; d_call: -; clone_size: many; j_call: TRBJ2-5; cdr3_aa: CASGQETQYF; cdr3_nt: TGTGCCAGCGGCCAAGAGACCCAGTACTTC
v_call: TRBV6-1; d_call: TRBD1; clone_size: -; j_call: TRBJ2-7; cdr3_aa: CASSEGTGGSYEQYF; cdr3_nt: TGTGCCAGCAGTGAAGGGACAGGGGGCAGCTACGAGCAGTACTTC
v_call: TRBV11-1; d_call: -; clone_size: -; j_call: TRBJ1-1; cdr3_aa: CASSLGTPWAFF; cdr3_nt: TGTGCCAGCAGCTTAGGCACCCCGTGGGCTTTCTTT
v_call: TRBV9; d_call: TRBD1; clone_size: -; j_call: TRBJ1-2; cdr3_aa: CASSVGTDGGYTF; cdr3_nt: TGTGCCAGCAGCGTCGGGACAGATGGGGGCTACACCTTC
v_call: TRBV20-1; d_call: -; clone_size: many; j_call: TRBJ2-5; cdr3_aa: CSARLVSAERETQYF; cdr3_nt: TGCAGTGCTAGGTTGGTATCTGCTGAGCGAGAGACCCAGTACTTC
v_call: TRBV5-1; d_call: -; clone_size: few; j_call: TRBJ2-5; cdr3_aa: CASSPRDRKETQYF; cdr3_nt: TGCGCCAGCAGCCCCCGTGACAGAAAAGAGACCCAGTACTTC
v_call: TRBV11-3; d_call: TRBD1; clone_size: many; j_call: TRBJ1-4; cdr3_aa: CASSWDRTSEKLFF; cdr3_nt: TGTGCCAGCAGCTGGGACAGAACGAGTGAAAAACTGTTTTTT
v_call: TRBV2; d_call: -; clone_size: many; j_call: TRBJ2-1; cdr3_aa: CAGRRLEGDEQFF; cdr3_nt: TGTGCCGGACGTCGTCTAGAAGGGGATGAGCAGTTCTTC
v_call: TRBV12-3/TRBV12-4; d_call: TRBD2; clone_size: many; j_call: TRBJ2-1; cdr3_aa: CASSFSGGGSGYNEQFF; cdr3_nt: TGTGCCAGCAGTTTTTCGGGGGGTGGGTCCGGGTACAATGAGCAGTTCTTC
v_call: TRBV2; d_call: -; clone_size: -; j_call: TRBJ2-7; cdr3_aa: CASSESDVYEQYF; cdr3_nt: TGTGCCAGCAGTGAGAGCGATGTCTACGAGCAGTACTTC
v_call: TRBV9; d_call: TRBD2; clone_size: many; j_call: TRBJ2-3; cdr3_aa: CASSTGTSGRADTQYF; cdr3_nt: TGTGCCAGCAGCACCGGGACTAGCGGGAGGGCAGATACGCAGTATTTT
v_call: TRBV6-2/TRBV6-3; d_call: TRBD1; clone_size: many; j_call: TRBJ1-4; cdr3_aa: CASSFGQGDNEKLFF; cdr3_nt: TGTGCCAGCAGTTTCGGACAGGGAGATAATGAAAAACTGTTTTTT
v_call: TRBV12-3/TRBV12-4; d_call: TRBD1; clone_size: many; j_call: TRBJ1-5; cdr3_aa: CASSLGQGGGPQHF; cdr3_nt: TGTGCCAGCAGTTTAGGACAGGGCGGAGGGCCCCAGCATTTT
v_call: TRBV28; d_call: TRBD1; clone_size: many; j_call: TRBJ1-2; cdr3_aa: CASSLPPRQGGNGYTF; cdr3_nt: TGTGCCAGCAGTTTGCCCCCCCGACAGGGGGGGAATGGCTACACCTTC
v_call: TRBV12-3/TRBV12-4; d_call: -; clone_size: few; j_call: TRBJ2-2; cdr3_aa: CASSLGGVTGELFF; cdr3_nt: TGTGCCAGCAGTTTAGGAGGGGTCACCGGGGAGCTGTTTTTT
v_call: TRBV10-2; d_call: TRBD2; clone_size: many; j_call: TRBJ2-1; cdr3_aa: CASSLAGGNYNEQFF; cdr3_nt: TGCGCCAGCAGCCTAGCGGGGGGGAACTACAATGAGCAGTTCTTC
v_call: TRBV27; d_call: TRBD1; clone_size: many; j_call: TRBJ2-7; cdr3_aa: CASSITAGTGFSYEQYF; cdr3_nt: TGTGCCAGCAGTATCACAGCCGGGACAGGGTTTTCCTACGAGCAGTACTTC
v_call: TRBV3-1; d_call: TRBD1; clone_size: many; j_call: TRBJ1-2; cdr3_aa: CASSQGDSYGYTF; cdr3_nt: TGTGCCAGCAGCCAAGGGGACAGCTATGGCTACACCTTC